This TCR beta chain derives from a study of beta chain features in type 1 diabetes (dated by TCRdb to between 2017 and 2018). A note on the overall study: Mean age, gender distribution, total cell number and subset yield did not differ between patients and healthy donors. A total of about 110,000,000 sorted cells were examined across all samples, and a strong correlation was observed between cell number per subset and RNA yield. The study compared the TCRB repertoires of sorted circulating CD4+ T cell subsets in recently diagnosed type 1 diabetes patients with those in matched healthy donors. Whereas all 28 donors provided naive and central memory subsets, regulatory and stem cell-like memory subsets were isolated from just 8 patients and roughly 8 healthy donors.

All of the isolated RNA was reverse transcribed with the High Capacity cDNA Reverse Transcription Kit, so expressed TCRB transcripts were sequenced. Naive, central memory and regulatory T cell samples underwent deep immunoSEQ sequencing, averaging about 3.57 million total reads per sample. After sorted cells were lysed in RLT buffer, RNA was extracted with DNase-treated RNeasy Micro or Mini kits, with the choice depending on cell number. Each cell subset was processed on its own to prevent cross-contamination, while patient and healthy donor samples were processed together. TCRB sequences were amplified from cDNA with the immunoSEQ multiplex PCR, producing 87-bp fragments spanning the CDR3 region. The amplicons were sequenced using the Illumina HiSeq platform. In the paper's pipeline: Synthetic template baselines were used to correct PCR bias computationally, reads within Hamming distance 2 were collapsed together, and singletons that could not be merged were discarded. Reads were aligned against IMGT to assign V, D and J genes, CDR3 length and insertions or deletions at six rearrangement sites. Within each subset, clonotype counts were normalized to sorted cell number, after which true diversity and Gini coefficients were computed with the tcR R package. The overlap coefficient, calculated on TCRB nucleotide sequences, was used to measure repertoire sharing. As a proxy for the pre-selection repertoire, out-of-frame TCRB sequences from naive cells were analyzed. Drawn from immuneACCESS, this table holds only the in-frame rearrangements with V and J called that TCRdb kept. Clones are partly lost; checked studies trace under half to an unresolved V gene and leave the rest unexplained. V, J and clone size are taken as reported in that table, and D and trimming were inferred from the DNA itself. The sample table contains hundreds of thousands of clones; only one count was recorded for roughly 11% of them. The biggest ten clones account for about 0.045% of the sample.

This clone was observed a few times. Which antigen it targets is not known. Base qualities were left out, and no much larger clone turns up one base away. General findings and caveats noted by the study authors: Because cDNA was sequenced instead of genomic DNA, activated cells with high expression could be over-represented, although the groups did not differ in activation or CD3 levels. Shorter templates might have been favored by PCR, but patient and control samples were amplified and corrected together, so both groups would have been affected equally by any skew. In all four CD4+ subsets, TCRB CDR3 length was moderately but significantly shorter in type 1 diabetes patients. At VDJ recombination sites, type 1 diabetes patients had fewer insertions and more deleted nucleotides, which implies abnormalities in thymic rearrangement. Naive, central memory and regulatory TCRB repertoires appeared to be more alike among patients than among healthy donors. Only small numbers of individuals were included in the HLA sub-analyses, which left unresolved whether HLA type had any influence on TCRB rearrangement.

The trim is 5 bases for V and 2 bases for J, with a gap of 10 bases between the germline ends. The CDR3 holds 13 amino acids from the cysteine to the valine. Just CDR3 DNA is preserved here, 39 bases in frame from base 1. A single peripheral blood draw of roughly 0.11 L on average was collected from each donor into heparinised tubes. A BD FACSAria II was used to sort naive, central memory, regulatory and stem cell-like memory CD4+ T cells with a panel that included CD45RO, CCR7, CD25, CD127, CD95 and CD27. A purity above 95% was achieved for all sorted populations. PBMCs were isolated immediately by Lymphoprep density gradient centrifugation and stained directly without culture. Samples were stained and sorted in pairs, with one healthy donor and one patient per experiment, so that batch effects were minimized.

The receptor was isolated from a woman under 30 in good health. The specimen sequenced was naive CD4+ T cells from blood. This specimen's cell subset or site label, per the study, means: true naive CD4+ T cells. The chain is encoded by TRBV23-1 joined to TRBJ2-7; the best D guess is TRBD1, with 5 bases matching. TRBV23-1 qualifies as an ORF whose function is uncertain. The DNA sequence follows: TGCGCCAGCAGTACCCCGACAGCCTACGAGCAGTACGTC. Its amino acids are CASSTPTAYEQYV.